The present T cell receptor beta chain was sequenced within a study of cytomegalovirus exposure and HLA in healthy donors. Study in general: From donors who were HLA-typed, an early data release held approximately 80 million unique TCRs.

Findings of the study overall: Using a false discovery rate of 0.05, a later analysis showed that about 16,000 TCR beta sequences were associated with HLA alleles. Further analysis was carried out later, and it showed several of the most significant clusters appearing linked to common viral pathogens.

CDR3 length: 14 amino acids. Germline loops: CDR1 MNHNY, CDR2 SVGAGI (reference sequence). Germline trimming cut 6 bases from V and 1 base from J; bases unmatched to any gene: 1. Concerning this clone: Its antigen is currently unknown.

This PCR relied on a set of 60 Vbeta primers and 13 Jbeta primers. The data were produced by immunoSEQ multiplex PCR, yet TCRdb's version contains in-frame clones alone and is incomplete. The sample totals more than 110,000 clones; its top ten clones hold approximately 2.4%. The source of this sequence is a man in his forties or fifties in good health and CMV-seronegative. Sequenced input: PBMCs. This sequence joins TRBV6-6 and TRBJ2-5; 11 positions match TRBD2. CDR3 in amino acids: CASRTSGAQETQYF. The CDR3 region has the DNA TGTGCCAGCAGGACTAGCGGGGCCCAAGAGACCCAGTACTTC.